Sequencing of this T cell receptor (beta chain) was carried out in a study of T cell repertoires in cytomegalovirus infection. Study context: Indications of both CMV infection and matching HLA type were provided by public TCR beta signatures.

TCRdb redid the calling of the reads with MiXCR, one entry per CDR3 protein. The sample contains 200,000 to 250,000 distinct CDR3 sequences, 20% to 25% of which appear only once. The CDR3 is 15 residues long. Germline V gene sequence: CDR1 DFQATT, CDR2 SNEGSKA (reference sequence). The V gene end was trimmed by 3 bases and the J gene end by 7 bases; junction bases not matched to a gene: 12. Comment on this clonotype: What it binds is not known.

General observations from the study: Carriers of CMV and the relevant HLA type were discriminated by public TCR beta frequency. HLA-C-restricted CMV-specific TCR beta clonotypes prevailed in the ex vivo response.

This TCR was sampled from a human donor in good health (CMV status not recorded). Some clones in this sample may be carry-over from other donors' samples. Sample: CD8+ T cells from PBMCs. The chain employs TRBV20-1 and TRBJ2-3; 8 bases align to TRBD1. Here the CDR3 DNA reads TGCAGTGCTAGTGAGGACAGGGTGGGCAGGAATACGCAGTATTTT. Amino acid sequence: CSASEDRVGRNTQYF.